This entry describes one T cell receptor beta chain. This clone was recorded a few times. Its binding antigen is unknown. Within one base of it there is no much larger clone, and no base qualities were kept. The entry originates in a study of blood T cell repertoires in COVID-19 (dated by TCRdb to about 2020). With regard to the full study: Collaborator samples came from the United States, Italy and Spain and covered acute and convalescent phases of COVID-19. The material from the prospective study consisted of cDNA or gDNA derived from T cells, B-cell-depleted T cells, or PBMCs. Subjects who had been exposed to COVID-19, were actively infected with it, or had recovered from it provided the deeply sampled blood TCRbeta repertoires that made up the dataset. The repertoires were made available in a free public database intended to serve as a resource for research on the immune response to SARS-CoV-2. Samples were obtained from the ongoing ImmuneRACE study (first 160 participants) and from 1,200 or so subjects provided by 6 global collaborators. Nearly every sample came with metadata listing a de-identified subject ID, COVID-19 status, age in years and sex. HLA class I and class II types, where available, came from metadata supplied by the sample provider rather than from assay-based typing. The paper as a whole reports these results and caveats: Clinical and demographic metadata were provided uncurated, with the amount varying by source and participant.

The immunoSEQ Assay, a bias-controlled multiplex PCR, was used to amplify TCRbeta CDR3 regions from genomic DNA. The paper's processing steps were these. The number of nucleated cells in each sample was estimated from the amplification of reference gene primers within the assay. To quantify the absolute abundance of each unique TCRbeta CDR3 rearrangement, sequence reads were collapsed and filtered. For each sample, productive Simpson clonality was calculated by taking the square root of Simpson's diversity index across productive rearrangements. TCRdb retrieved this table from immuneACCESS and kept in-frame rearrangements only. Not all clones are present; in checked studies, unresolved V genes account for under half, and no reason is known for the remainder. That table furnishes V, J and clone size, whereas the DNA furnished D and trimming. Present in this sample are 180,000 or so clones, approximately 85% of which were seen just once. The ten largest clones represent about 8% of the sample.

Samples from volunteer blood donors who had recovered from COVID-19 were contributed by a second Seattle source. Collaborating institutions collected whole blood in K2EDTA tubes following their own protocols. Collaborator samples were shipped for TCRbeta analysis as frozen whole blood, isolated PBMCs, or DNA extracted from either sample type. The V end gives up 6 bases and the J end 2 bases, leaving 5 bases in the junction not matched to a gene. The CDR3, cysteine through phenylalanine, is 15 amino acids long. The sequence is cut down to CDR3 DNA, 45 bases in frame from base 1. CDR1 and CDR2 are drawn from the germline V gene: SNHLY, FYNNEI.

This receptor was taken from a man aged 35 to 55 who had recovered from COVID-19. The material sequenced was peripheral blood. The rearrangement joined TRBV2 to TRBJ2-3; TRBD1 aligns with 10 central bases. The bases read TGTGCCAGCAGGCGGGACAGGGGTTTCACAGATACGCAGTATTTT. Its translation reads: CASRRDRGFTDTQYF.